Listed here is a single TCR beta chain. This CDR3 is 18 amino acids long. The V end was cut by 7 bases, the J end by 6 bases, with 29 bases between. The sample originates from a study of T-cell reconstitution after alpha-beta-depleted transplantation in children. A library of TCRbeta sequences, prepared with unique molecular identifiers, was generated. TCRdb reprocessed the PCR reads via MiXCR and lists one record per CDR3 protein. The table shows roughly 250,000 distinct CDR3 sequences, with approximately 8% occurring only once. The sequencing here drew on PBMCs, mostly from graft donor cells, taken 180 days after TCRalphabeta/CD19-depleted stem cell transplant. The sequence was obtained from a male patient aged 10-17 years who had a stem cell transplant for acute lymphoblastic leukemia, so the T cells may come from the graft donor. The chain links TRBV6-7 to TRBJ2-3, with D uncertain. TRBV6-7 qualifies as an ORF whose function is uncertain. In DNA form, the CDR3 reads TGTGCCAGCATCCATCCTCGAGGCTTTCTCAAAAGTTCGGATACGCAGTATTTT. Translation: CASIHPRGFLKSSDTQYF.